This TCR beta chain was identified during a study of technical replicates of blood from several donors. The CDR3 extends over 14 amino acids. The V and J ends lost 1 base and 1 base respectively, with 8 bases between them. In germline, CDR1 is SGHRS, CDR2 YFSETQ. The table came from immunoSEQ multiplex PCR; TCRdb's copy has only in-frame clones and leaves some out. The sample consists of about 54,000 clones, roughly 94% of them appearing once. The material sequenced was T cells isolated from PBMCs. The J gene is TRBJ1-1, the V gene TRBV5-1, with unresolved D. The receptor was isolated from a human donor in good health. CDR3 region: CASSLTLKNTEAFF. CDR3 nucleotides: TGCGCCAGCAGCTTGACTCTAAAGAACACTGAAGCTTTCTTT.